The rows below give T cell receptor beta chains drawn from one sample of a study of T cells in localized non-small cell lung cancer. Measured with immunoSEQ multiplex PCR; TCRdb has only the in-frame clones, and not every one. The table lists around 8,000 clones, approximately 90% of them singletons. Sequenced here: peripheral blood mononuclear cells, sampled before any cancer treatment. Source of these receptors: a male donor at least 60 years old with stage II lung adenocarcinoma. CDR3s include the opening cysteine and the closing phenylalanine or tryptophan. Fields, in order: clone size, V gene, D gene, J gene, CDR3 protein, CDR3 DNA. A D gene is named only where the DNA matches it firmly. Some rows mark clone size as missing; the rest say once, few, many or name a class of expanded clone.

NA	TRBV6-6	TRBD2	TRBJ2-5	CASRGSGGLGETQYF	TGTGCCAGCCGAGGGAGCGGGGGGCTGGGAGAGACCCAGTACTTC
few	TRBV9	TRBD1	TRBJ2-2	CASSVQGARPGELFF	TGTGCCAGCAGCGTACAGGGGGCGCGGCCCGGGGAGCTGTTTTTT
NA	TRBV6-1	NA	TRBJ1-1	CAIKGSVGNTEAFF	TGTGCCATCAAAGGGTCAGTGGGGAACACTGAAGCTTTCTTT
NA	TRBV12-5	NA	TRBJ1-4	CASGPTGREKLFF	TGTGCTAGTGGTCCCACAGGGAGAGAAAAACTGTTTTTT
NA	TRBV10-3	NA	TRBJ1-3	CAISEPRAGNTIYF	TGTGCCATCAGTGAGCCAAGGGCAGGAAACACCATATATTTT
NA	TRBV10-3	TRBD1	TRBJ1-1	CAISLDRGGTEAFF	TGTGCCATCAGTTTGGACAGGGGGGGCACTGAAGCTTTCTTT
NA	TRBV18	NA	TRBJ1-6	CASSVGTTNSPLHF	TGTGCCAGCTCCGTTGGGACAACTAATTCACCCCTCCACTTT
NA	TRBV12-5	NA	TRBJ2-2	CASGLGPGTGELFF	TGTGCTAGTGGTTTGGGGCCGGGCACCGGGGAGCTGTTTTTT
NA	TRBV19	NA	TRBJ1-3	CASSIGGAGRANTIYF	TGTGCCAGTAGTATCGGAGGGGCCGGGAGAGCGAACACCATATATTTT
once	TRBV5-1	TRBD2	TRBJ2-5	CASSPGTSGAHQETQYF	TGCGCCAGCAGTCCCGGGACTAGCGGGGCGCACCAAGAGACCCAGTACTTC
NA	TRBV5-4	TRBD1	TRBJ2-2	CASRQGALATGELFF	TGTGCCAGCAGGCAGGGGGCGCTTGCCACCGGGGAGCTGTTTTTT
NA	TRBV5-4	NA	TRBJ2-1	CASSLPSSWRNEQFF	TGTGCCAGCAGCTTGCCGTCTAGCTGGCGCAATGAGCAGTTCTTC
NA	TRBV30	NA	TRBJ2-3	CAWTPSTDTQYF	TGTGCCTGGACACCTAGCACAGATACGCAGTATTTT
NA	TRBV6-5	NA	TRBJ1-1	CASRRESNTEAFF	TGTGCCAGCAGGCGAGAAAGTAACACTGAAGCTTTCTTT
NA	TRBV10-3	NA	TRBJ1-2	CAISDRQSGGYTF	TGTGCCATCAGTGACCGACAATCTGGGGGCTACACCTTC
once	TRBV7-2	NA	TRBJ1-6	CASSLRGSGNSPLHF	TGTGCCAGCAGCTTAAGGGGGTCAGGGAATTCACCCCTCCACTTT
NA	TRBV7-9	TRBD2	TRBJ2-5	CASTLAGTETQYF	TGTGCCAGCACCCTAGCGGGGACGGAGACCCAGTACTTC
once	TRBV30	TRBD1	TRBJ1-6	CAWSVGTASSPLHF	TGTGCCTGGAGTGTTGGGACAGCCAGTTCACCCCTCCACTTT
NA	TRBV7-2	TRBD1	TRBJ1-4	CASSPRGGQGAGELFF	TGTGCCAGCAGCCCGAGAGGGGGACAGGGGGCCGGGGAACTGTTTTTT
NA	TRBV4-3	NA	TRBJ1-6	CASSQVASKDSPLHF	TGCGCCAGCAGCCAAGTTGCCTCGAAAGATTCACCCCTCCACTTT
NA	TRBV18	TRBD1	TRBJ2-5	CASSPLGQGIQETQYF	TGTGCCAGCTCACCACTGGGACAGGGTATCCAAGAGACCCAGTACTTC
NA	TRBV5-1	TRBD1	TRBJ1-1	CASSTDQGGRTEAFF	TGCGCCAGCAGCACCGATCAGGGGGGAAGAACTGAAGCTTTCTTT
NA	TRBV6-5	NA	TRBJ2-1	CASSTVGEQFF	TGTGCCAGCAGTACAGTAGGTGAGCAGTTCTTC
NA	TRBV7-8	NA	TRBJ1-1	CASSLGRGGNTEAFF	TGTGCCAGCAGCTTAGGGAGGGGAGGGAACACTGAAGCTTTCTTT
NA	TRBV6-5	NA	TRBJ2-7	CASSYSILASHYEQYF	TGTGCCAGCAGTTACTCGATCCTGGCCTCCCACTACGAGCAGTACTTC
NA	TRBV6-5	NA	TRBJ2-1	CASSQGSEQFF	TGTGCCAGCAGCCAGGGGTCTGAGCAGTTCTTC
NA	TRBV2	NA	TRBJ2-1	CASSEPAENEQFF	TGTGCCAGCAGTGAACCGGCCGAAAATGAGCAGTTCTTC
NA	TRBV11-2	NA	TRBJ1-6	CASSLGVLSSYNSPLHF	TGTGCCAGCAGCTTGGGGGTTCTGAGCTCCTATAATTCACCCCTCCACTTT
NA	TRBV18	TRBD1	TRBJ1-2	CASSQGAGDGYTF	TGTGCCAGCTCACAGGGGGCAGGTGATGGCTACACCTTC
NA	TRBV10-1	TRBD2	TRBJ2-1	CASSVGLAGGNNEQFF	TGCGCCAGCAGTGTCGGACTAGCGGGGGGTAACAATGAGCAGTTCTTC
NA	TRBV10-1	NA	TRBJ1-1	CASSGQVDTEAFF	TGCGCCAGCAGTGGACAGGTTGACACTGAAGCTTTCTTT
NA	TRBV19	NA	TRBJ2-3	CASSVGGPDTQYF	TGTGCCAGTAGTGTTGGCGGACCAGATACGCAGTATTTT
once	TRBV25-1	TRBD1	TRBJ2-2	CASSGTGDTGELFF	TGTGCCAGCTCCGGGACAGGGGACACCGGGGAGCTGTTTTTT
NA	TRBV19	NA	TRBJ2-1	CASSMVRHNEQFF	TGTGCCAGTAGTATGGTCAGACACAATGAGCAGTTCTTC
NA	TRBV7-2	TRBD1	TRBJ2-4	CASSLGGQGARTKNIQYF	TGTGCCAGCAGCTTAGGTGGTCAGGGGGCACGAACCAAAAACATTCAGTACTTC
NA	TRBV20-1	NA	TRBJ2-5	CSAMLGETQYF	TGCAGTGCTATGCTAGGGGAGACCCAGTACTTC
NA	TRBV14	TRBD1	TRBJ2-1	CASSPYSGQGANEQFF	TGTGCCAGCAGCCCCTATTCGGGACAGGGGGCCAATGAGCAGTTCTTC
NA	TRBV11-3	TRBD1	TRBJ2-1	CASGVRTGYNEQFF	TGTGCCAGCGGGGTGAGGACAGGGTACAATGAGCAGTTCTTC
NA	TRBV30	TRBD1	TRBJ1-3	CAWSPTGGYSGNTIYF	TGTGCCTGGAGCCCCACAGGGGGATACTCTGGAAACACCATATATTTT
once	TRBV25-1	NA	TRBJ1-1	CASSEPGNTEAFF	TGTGCCAGCAGTGAACCTGGGAACACTGAAGCTTTCTTT
NA	TRBV6-5	TRBD1	TRBJ1-4	CASSLDRATNEKLFF	TGTGCCAGCAGTTTGGACAGGGCGACTAATGAAAAACTGTTTTTT
NA	TRBV11-2	NA	TRBJ2-7	CASSLNFGDAGIYEQYF	TGTGCCAGCAGCTTGAACTTTGGGGATGCGGGGATCTACGAGCAGTACTTC
NA	TRBV7-3	NA	TRBJ2-7	CASSLAGPAYEQYF	TGTGCCAGCAGCTTGGCCGGACCCGCCTACGAGCAGTACTTC
NA	TRBV2	TRBD2	TRBJ2-7	CASSASGRVRYEQYF	TGTGCCAGCAGTGCCTCGGGGAGGGTTAGGTACGAGCAGTACTTC
NA	TRBV2	NA	TRBJ2-6	CAGGRSGANVLTF	TGTGCCGGTGGGAGGTCTGGGGCCAACGTCCTGACTTTC
NA	TRBV11-2	TRBD1	TRBJ2-5	CASSLRDRGQETQYF	TGTGCCAGCAGCTTAAGGGACAGGGGCCAAGAGACCCAGTACTTC
NA	TRBV7-8	NA	TRBJ1-6	CASSPNRELHF	TGTGCCAGCAGCCCCAACAGGGAACTCCACTTT
NA	TRBV27	TRBD1	TRBJ1-2	CASSLMGQAYGYTF	TGTGCCAGCAGTTTAATGGGACAGGCATATGGCTACACCTTC
NA	TRBV19	NA	TRBJ1-1	CASGQRNTEAFF	TGTGCCAGTGGCCAAAGGAACACTGAAGCTTTCTTT
NA	TRBV5-4	NA	TRBJ1-1	CASSVGRWAEAFF	TGTGCCAGCAGCGTGGGGCGGTGGGCTGAAGCTTTCTTT
NA	TRBV18	TRBD2	TRBJ2-5	CASSPFRLAGEETQYF	TGTGCCAGCTCACCATTTCGACTAGCGGGAGAAGAGACCCAGTACTTC
NA	TRBV20-1	NA	TRBJ1-1	CSANVYTEAFF	TGCAGTGCTAATGTTTACACTGAAGCTTTCTTT
NA	TRBV14	NA	TRBJ2-7	CASSQFPYEQYF	TGTGCCAGCAGCCAATTTCCCTACGAGCAGTACTTC